One and the same sample provided the 25 T cell receptor beta chains below, sequenced in a study of blood T cell repertoires in COVID-19. Method: immunoSEQ multiplex PCR; TCRdb's copy keeps in-frame clones and lacks some. The data contain about 12,000 clones, 72% of them seen just once; the ten biggest clones take up around 10%. The specimen was peripheral blood. The receptors shown here come from a man in his sixties with COVID-19, enrolled during active disease.

The rearrangement joins TRBV7-9 to TRBJ2-1, with 8 bases identical to TRBD1. The V gene end was trimmed by 0 bases and the J gene end by 8 bases; junction bases not matched to a gene: 6. CDR3 length: 15 amino acids. Germline-derived CDR1 and CDR2 are SEHNR and FQNEAQ (reference sequence). CDR3 nucleotides: TGTGCCAGCAGCTTAGCGATGCAGGGGGCAGATGAGCAGTTCTTC. Its translation is CASSLAMQGADEQFF.

V gene TRBV28 combines with J gene TRBJ1-2; 8 nucleotides match TRBD1. The junction had 14 bases not matched to a gene; V was cut back by 7 bases and J by 4 bases. The CDR3 covers 16 residues. Germline V gene sequence: CDR1 MDHEN, CDR2 SYDVKM. For the CDR3, the DNA is TGTGCCAGCACCTTAGGGGGACAGGACTCCCGCTATGGCTACACCTTC. This encodes CASTLGGQDSRYGYTF.

The chain links TRBV12-3 or TRBV12-4 to TRBJ2-7; a possible D gene is TRBD2 (5 bases). The CDR3 length is 13 residues. The ends were cut back, 4 bases at V and 6 bases at J, with 13 bases in the middle. CDR3 amino acids: CASSWVLRGEQYF. The DNA for the CDR3 is TGTGCCAGCAGTTGGGTTCTTCGGGGCGAGCAGTACTTC.

V is TRBV6-5 and J is TRBJ1-1; 9 nucleotides line up with TRBD1. This CDR3 contains 14 residues. Germline CDR1 MNHEY, CDR2 SVGAGI. V lost 6 bases and J lost 6; bases outside the gene matches: 8. The CDR3 here is CASRGGQGRAEAFF. CDR3 nucleotides: TGTGCCAGCAGGGGGGGACAGGGCAGGGCTGAAGCTTTCTTT.

This rearrangement joins TRBV7-3 to TRBJ2-1; 8 nucleotides line up with TRBD1. CDR3 length: 14 amino acids. The V and J ends lost 5 bases and 8 bases, in that order; junction bases with no gene match: 8. Germline-derived CDR1 and CDR2 are SGHTA and FQGTGA. The CDR3 here is CASSAGQGADEQFF. CDR3 nucleotide sequence: TGTGCCAGCAGCGCCGGTCAGGGGGCCGATGAGCAGTTCTTC.

CDR3 residues: CASSFPLAGPYEQYF. CDR3 bases: TGTGCCAGCAGCTTTCCCCTAGCGGGGCCCTACGAGCAGTACTTC. The rearrangement joins TRBV7-9 to TRBJ2-7; 9 bases match TRBD2. This CDR3 has 15 amino acids. Unmatched junction bases numbered 5, after V lost 3 bases and J lost 2 bases. Looked up from germline, CDR1 is SEHNR and CDR2 is FQNEAQ (reference sequence).

This chain links TRBV7-2 with TRBJ2-5; D is possibly TRBD1 (6 bases). CDR1 SGHTA and CDR2 FQGNSA come from the germline V gene. The CDR3 has 14 amino acids. V was shortened by 5 bases and J by 2 bases, with 12 bases between the two germline ends. CDR3 loop: CASSPKGEQETQYF. For the CDR3, the DNA is TGTGCCAGCAGCCCTAAGGGGGAGCAAGAGACCCAGTACTTC.

The V call is TRBV11-3, the J call TRBJ2-1; TRBD1 agrees at 8 bases. Losses at the gene ends were 7 bases for V and 6 bases for J; bases not matched to a gene: 2. The germline V gene has CDR1 SGHNT and CDR2 YENEEA. This CDR3 comprises 12 residues. The CDR3 is CASTGQGNEQFF. CDR3 DNA: TGTGCCAGCACCGGACAGGGCAATGAGCAGTTCTTC.

This clone has only a few counts. This rearrangement joins TRBV5-1 to TRBJ1-6, with 9 bases lining up with TRBD1. Per the germline V gene, CDR1 is SGHRS and CDR2 is YFSETQ. The CDR3 contains 14 residues. The junction had 6 bases not matched to a gene; V was cut back by 4 bases and J by 10 bases. The CDR3 is CASSTGDRVSPLHF. DNA of the CDR3: TGCGCCAGCAGCACAGGGGACAGGGTCTCACCCCTCCACTTT.

The chain employs TRBV4-1 and TRBJ1-2; D is perhaps TRBD1 (6 bases). This CDR3 region has 17 residues. Germline loops: CDR1 MGHRA, CDR2 YSYEKL. Trimming pared 3 bases from V and 0 bases from J, leaving 17 bases between. CDR3 in amino acids: CASSHLPLGTTNYGYTF. CDR3 in DNA: TGCGCCAGCAGCCACCTACCTCTTGGGACAACTAACTATGGCTACACCTTC.

The J gene is TRBJ1-3, the V gene TRBV27; TRBD1 matches at 7 bases. CDR1 is MNHEY and CDR2 is SMNVEV in the germline V gene (reference sequence). The CDR3 length is 16 residues. Trimming removed 5 bases from V and 1 base from J; junction bases left unmatched: 8. The CDR3 nucleotides read TGTGCCAGCAGTCCCCGGACAGGCGGGTCTGGAAACACCATATATTTT. It encodes CASSPRTGGSGNTIYF.

The chain carries TRBV7-3 and TRBJ2-1, with 9 bases that match TRBD2. The CDR3 spans 15 residues. V was pared by 5 bases and J by 0 bases, with 2 bases of the junction left unmatched. CDR1 is SGHTA, CDR2 FQGTGA, per germline. CDR3 sequence reads: CASSVTSGSYNEQFF. Written as DNA, the CDR3 is TGTGCCAGCAGCGTGACTAGCGGCTCCTACAATGAGCAGTTCTTC.

This clone is labeled as medium-sized. This CDR3 reads CAISELVRDSPLNTEAFF. The CDR3 coding sequence is TGTGCCATCAGTGAGTTAGTCCGGGACAGCCCATTGAACACTGAAGCTTTCTTT. The chain employs TRBV10-3 and TRBJ1-1; 7 positions agree with TRBD1. CDR1 is ENHRY, CDR2 SYGVKD, per germline. V shed 1 base, J shed 0 bases, and the junction held 11 bases outside the gene matches. The CDR3 runs to 18 residues.

The chain is built from TRBV2 and TRBJ2-6, with a weak D call TRBD1 (6 bases). Germline CDR1 SNHLY, CDR2 FYNNEI. The CDR3 runs to 16 residues. Trimming stripped 5 bases from V and 0 bases from J, with 11 bases between. The CDR3 region is CASSWTVYSGANVLTF. As DNA, the CDR3 is TGTGCCAGCAGTTGGACAGTTTACTCTGGGGCCAACGTCCTGACTTTC.

The chain combines TRBV15 with TRBJ1-2; D may be TRBD1 (5 bases). Germline CDR1 reads LNHNV; CDR2 reads YYDKDF (reference sequence). V lost 0 bases and J 3 bases, leaving 14 bases between the germline ends. CDR3 length: 16 amino acids. The CDR3 sequence: CATSRDRQGLDYGYTF. The DNA for the CDR3 is TGTGCCACCAGCAGAGATCGGCAGGGCCTTGACTATGGCTACACCTTC.

The V call is TRBV7-9, the J call TRBJ1-1, with D possibly matching TRBD1 (6 bases). CDR3 length: 16 residues. Germline CDR1 is SEHNR and CDR2 is FQNEAQ (reference sequence). The V end was cut by 6 bases, the J end by 0 bases, with 17 bases between. The CDR3 protein is CASRAPGQSLNTEAFF. The CDR3 nucleotides read TGTGCCAGCAGGGCCCCAGGACAGTCGCTGAACACTGAAGCTTTCTTT.

The J gene is TRBJ1-5, the V gene TRBV6-5; D is perhaps TRBD1 (6 bases). CDR1 MNHEY and CDR2 SVGAGI come from the germline V gene. The CDR3 loop spans 14 amino acids. V was shortened by 6 bases and J by 4 bases, with 13 bases between the two germline ends. The CDR3 protein is CASRGETGNQPQHF. The CDR3 DNA is TGTGCCAGCAGGGGAGAAACAGGGAATCAGCCCCAGCATTTT.

The chain recombines TRBV30 with TRBJ2-2; TRBD1 agrees at 7 bases. Looked up from germline, CDR1 is GTSNPN and CDR2 is SVGIG (reference sequence). The CDR3 covers 16 residues. The ends lost 2 bases at V and 1 base at J; junction bases unmatched: 7. CDR3 DNA: TGTGCCTGGAGTAACCCGTGGACAGGGAACACCGGGGAGCTGTTTTTT. This encodes CAWSNPWTGNTGELFF.

The chain carries TRBV4-3 and TRBJ2-1, with TRBD1 as a possible D gene (5 bases). The CDR3 sequence is 15 residues long. The V and J ends lost 3 bases and 0 bases respectively, with 9 bases between them. Germline V gives CDR1 LGHNA, CDR2 YSLEER. DNA of the CDR3: TGCGCCAGCAGCCACGAAGGGGACTCCTACAATGAGCAGTTCTTC. Translation: CASSHEGDSYNEQFF.

The rearrangement links TRBV18 to TRBJ1-1, with D hard to call. V lost 2 bases to trimming and J lost 5 bases, with 12 bases between them. This CDR3 contains 14 residues. Germline V gene lookup returns CDR1 KGHSH and CDR2 LQKENI. The CDR3: CASSPVTTGTEAFF. The CDR3 region has the DNA TGTGCCAGCTCACCAGTCACGACGGGGACTGAAGCTTTCTTT. The variable domain in full, completed from reference TRBV18 and TRBJ1-1, reads NAGVMQNPRHLVRRRGQEARLRCSPMKGHSHVYWYRQLPEEGLKFMVYLQKENIIDESGMPKERFSAEFPKEGPSILRIQQVVRGDSAAYFCASSPVTTGTEAFFGQGTRLTVV.

The V gene is TRBV6-5, the J gene TRBJ2-7, with 8 bases aligning to TRBD1. V dropped 4 bases and J dropped 1; count of bases not matched to a gene: 9. This CDR3 has 16 amino acids. CDR1 MNHEY and CDR2 SVGAGI come from the germline V gene. As DNA, the CDR3 is TGTGCCAGCAGTTCCCACGGGACAGGAGCGTCCTACGAGCAGTACTTC. This gives the protein CASSSHGTGASYEQYF.

This rearrangement joins TRBV12-3 or TRBV12-4 to TRBJ2-2; no definite D call. V was clipped by 6 bases and J by 4 bases, with 6 bases between them. The CDR3 length is 12 residues. The CDR3 region has the DNA TGTGCCAGCAGCCCAGGCACCGGGGAGCTGTTTTTT. Residues: CASSPGTGELFF.

In this sample, this clone turned up a few times. The gene calls are TRBV2 and TRBJ1-6; D call uncertain. Germline CDR1 and CDR2: SNHLY and FYNNEI. V lost 1 base and J 7 bases, leaving 8 bases between the germline ends. The CDR3 has 14 residues. The CDR3 sequence is CASSEGRRNSPLHF. The DNA for the CDR3 is TGTGCCAGCAGTGAAGGGCGGAGGAATTCACCCCTCCACTTT.

The J gene is TRBJ2-5, the V gene TRBV7-7, with 11 bases aligning to TRBD2. The length of the CDR3 is 17 residues. V shed 7 bases, J shed 6 bases, and the junction held 16 bases outside the gene matches. CDR1 is SSHAT, CDR2 FNYEAQ, per germline (reference sequence). The CDR3 DNA sequence: TGTGCCAGCAACTCTTACTTAGCGGGGGGGCCATGGAAGACCCAGTACTTC. Protein product: CASNSYLAGGPWKTQYF.

The chain employs TRBV5-4 and TRBJ2-2, with D possibly being TRBD1 (5 bases). Germline values: CDR1 SGHNT, CDR2 YYREEE (reference sequence). There are 14 residues in the CDR3. Trimming pared 6 bases from V and 1 base from J, leaving 10 bases between. The CDR3 DNA reads as TGTGCCAGCACCCCTACAGGGAACACCGGGGAGCTGTTTTTT. This gives the protein CASTPTGNTGELFF.